This is a list of T cell receptor beta chains from one sample in a study of blood T cell repertoires in COVID-19. Clones were read by immunoSEQ multiplex PCR, and TCRdb kept only the in-frame ones, dropping some. The sample lists about 80,000 clones; around 90% were seen once. The sample taken for sequencing was peripheral blood. The receptors stem from a woman over 75 with active or convalescent COVID-19. Each CDR3 is given with its conserved first and last residue. The D gene is left open where the match is weak. Clone size, where shown, is once, few, many, or a class for clones that have expanded.

j_gene	len	abundance	d_gene	v_gene	CDR3nt	CDR3aa
TRBJ2-6	17	-	-	TRBV3-1/TRBV3-2	TGTGCCAGCAGCCAGGGAAGGGGCAACTCTGGGGCCAACGTCCTGACTTTC	CASSQGRGNSGANVLTF
TRBJ1-1	13	-	-	TRBV7-9	TGTGCCAGCAGCTCCATCGGGAACACTGAAGCTTTCTTT	CASSSIGNTEAFF
TRBJ2-2	16	-	TRBD1	TRBV3-1/TRBV3-2	TGTGCCAGCAGCCAAGGGCAGGGGGCGAGAACCGGGGAGCTGTTTTTT	CASSQGQGARTGELFF
TRBJ2-1	16	-	-	TRBV15	TGTGCCACCAGCAGACGTGGGCTCCGCTCCTACAATGAGCAGTTCTTC	CATSRRGLRSYNEQFF
TRBJ1-3	13	-	-	TRBV28	TGTGCCAGCAGTTTAGGGCTGGAAAACACCATATATTTT	CASSLGLENTIYF
TRBJ2-3	16	-	-	TRBV9	TGTGCCAGCAGCGTAGCGCCTAGCCCCCCCTCGGATACGCAGTATTTT	CASSVAPSPPSDTQYF
TRBJ2-3	18	-	TRBD2	TRBV27	TGTGCCAGCAGTTTGTTAATGGCGGGAGGGCCAGCGGCAGATACGCAGTATTTT	CASSLLMAGGPAADTQYF
TRBJ2-1	14	-	TRBD1	TRBV5-1	TGCGCCAGCAGCCCACAGGGGACCTACAATGAGCAGTTCTTC	CASSPQGTYNEQFF
TRBJ1-1	14	-	-	TRBV4-3	TGCGCCAGCAGCCAAGATCTGGGGAGCACTGAAGCTTTCTTT	CASSQDLGSTEAFF
TRBJ2-7	13	-	-	TRBV6-5	TGTGCCAGCAGCAGGGCCCGGGGGAGAGAGCAGTACTTC	CASSRARGREQYF
TRBJ2-7	14	-	TRBD1	TRBV11-3	TGTGCCAGCAGCACAGGACAGGGCGCCTACGAGCAGTACTTC	CASSTGQGAYEQYF
TRBJ1-6	21	once	-	TRBV28	TGTGCCAGCAGTTTGGGGGCTATCGGACCCGACCAGTCCTTCTATAATTCACCCCTCCACTTT	CASSLGAIGPDQSFYNSPLHF
TRBJ2-5	13	-	TRBD2	TRBV7-2	TGTGCCAGCAGCCGGGGACTACAAGAGACCCAGTACTTC	CASSRGLQETQYF
TRBJ2-5	17	once	TRBD2	TRBV3-1/TRBV3-2	TGTGCCAGCAGCAAGGGAGGGTTCCACCTTTACCAAGAGACCCAGTACTTC	CASSKGGFHLYQETQYF
TRBJ1-2	13	-	-	TRBV7-2	TGTGCCAGCAGCTTAGACAGCCCCTATGGCTACACCTTC	CASSLDSPYGYTF
TRBJ1-1	16	-	TRBD1	TRBV18	TGTGCCAGCTCACCACCTAGGAGACAGGGGAACACTGAAGCTTTCTTT	CASSPPRRQGNTEAFF
TRBJ2-7	15	-	TRBD1	TRBV11-3	TGTGCCAGCAGCTCCTCCGGGACAGGGGGTAACGAGCAGTACTTC	CASSSSGTGGNEQYF
TRBJ2-2	14	-	-	TRBV5-1	TGCGCCAGCAGCGTCAACATGGCCACCGGGGAGCTGTTTTTT	CASSVNMATGELFF
TRBJ2-7	15	-	-	TRBV5-4	TGTGCCAGCAGCTTCGGGTCAGGGGGGAGGAACGAGCAGTACTTC	CASSFGSGGRNEQYF
TRBJ1-1	11	few	-	TRBV29-1	TGCAGCGTTGTCAGGGACACTGAAGCTTTCTTT	CSVVRDTEAFF
TRBJ2-2	16	-	TRBD1	TRBV25-1	TGTGCCAGCAGTGAATGGGGACAGGGGAACACCGGGGAGCTGTTTTTT	CASSEWGQGNTGELFF
TRBJ2-1	16	-	TRBD1	TRBV6-6	TGTGCCAGCAGTCGAAGGGGACAGGGGAAGGGCAATGAGCAGTTCTTC	CASSRRGQGKGNEQFF
TRBJ1-6	16	-	-	TRBV15	TGTGCCACCAGCAATGGACGGAGCGGGGGTAATTCACCCCTCCACTTT	CATSNGRSGGNSPLHF
TRBJ2-7	14	-	-	TRBV14	TGTGCCAGCAGCCAGTGGGCGGGGGCTCAGGAGCAGTACTTC	CASSQWAGAQEQYF
TRBJ1-5	15	-	-	TRBV6-5	TGTGCCAGCAAAAGAATGGGGGGAGTCAATCAGCCCCAGCATTTT	CASKRMGGVNQPQHF
TRBJ2-7	15	-	TRBD2	TRBV14	TGTGCCAGCAGCCCCCTGACTAGCGCTGCCTACGAGCAGTACTTC	CASSPLTSAAYEQYF
TRBJ2-5	15	-	TRBD2	TRBV3-1/TRBV3-2	TGTGCCAGCAGCCCGGGACTAGCGGGAGAAGAGACCCAGTACTTC	CASSPGLAGEETQYF
TRBJ2-7	15	-	TRBD2	TRBV7-9	TGTGCCAGCAGCTTCGGACTAGCGGGGTTGTACGAGCAGTACTTC	CASSFGLAGLYEQYF
TRBJ1-6	17	-	TRBD1	TRBV27	TGTGCCAGCAGTGCCTACCGGGACAGCTCCTATAATTCACCCCTCCACTTT	CASSAYRDSSYNSPLHF
TRBJ1-1	15	-	-	TRBV9	TGTGCCAGCAGCCCCCGGGGGGAGATGAACACTGAAGCTTTCTTT	CASSPRGEMNTEAFF
TRBJ1-5	15	-	TRBD1	TRBV5-6	TGTGCCAGCAGCTCAGGGGGCTTGGGCAATCAGCCCCAGCATTTT	CASSSGGLGNQPQHF
TRBJ2-3	16	-	TRBD2	TRBV9	TGTGCCAGCAGCGCCCTCGGGGGGGCAGGGGTAGATACGCAGTATTTT	CASSALGGAGVDTQYF
TRBJ2-1	13	-	TRBD2	TRBV15	TGTGCCACCAGCAGAGATGTCGGCGGGAGGCAGTTCTTC	CATSRDVGGRQFF
TRBJ2-1	16	-	TRBD2	TRBV4-1	TGCGCCAGCAGCCCTATGGGGGGGATACCCTACAATGAGCAGTTCTTC	CASSPMGGIPYNEQFF
TRBJ2-6	18	-	-	TRBV2	TGTGCCAGCAGCGGGGACTCCCGCGCGGCTACTGGGGCCAACGTCCTGACTTTC	CASSGDSRAATGANVLTF
TRBJ1-3	16	-	-	TRBV19	TGTGCCAGGAGACAAACTCTGCAGATCTCTGGAAACACCATATATTTT	CARRQTLQISGNTIYF
TRBJ2-3	15	once	-	TRBV6-5	TGTGCCAGCAGACAACGGAGAACTAGCACAGATACGCAGTATTTT	CASRQRRTSTDTQYF